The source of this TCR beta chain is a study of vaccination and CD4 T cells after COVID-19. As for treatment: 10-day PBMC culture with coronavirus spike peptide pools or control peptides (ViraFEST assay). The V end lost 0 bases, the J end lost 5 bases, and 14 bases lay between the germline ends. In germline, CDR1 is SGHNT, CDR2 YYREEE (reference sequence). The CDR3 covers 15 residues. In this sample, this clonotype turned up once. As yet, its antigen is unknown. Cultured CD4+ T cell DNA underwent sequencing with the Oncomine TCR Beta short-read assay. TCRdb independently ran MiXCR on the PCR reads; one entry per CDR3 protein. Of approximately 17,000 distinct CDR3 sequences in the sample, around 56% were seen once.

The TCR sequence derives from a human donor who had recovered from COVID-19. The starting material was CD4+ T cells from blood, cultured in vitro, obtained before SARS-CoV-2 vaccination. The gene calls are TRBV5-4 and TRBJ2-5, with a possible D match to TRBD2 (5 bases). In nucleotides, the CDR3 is TGTGCCAGCAGCTTGGATACGGGAATAGGGGAGACCCAGTACTTC. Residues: CASSLDTGIGETQYF.